The 15 T cell receptor beta chains below come from one sample, sequenced in a study of blood T cell repertoires in COVID-19 (dated by TCRdb to about 2020). Libraries were constructed by the immunoSEQ multiplex PCR assay. In its TCRdb copy, this immuneACCESS table keeps in-frame sequences only and misses some clones. Where compared with another copy, unresolved V genes explain less than half of these, and the others have no known cause. Present in this sample are roughly 320,000 clones, 85% of which were seen just once. The ten largest make up approximately 7.6% of the sample. What was sequenced was peripheral blood. The receptors were gathered from a human donor in a cohort sampled during active COVID-19.

Comments on this clone: One end of the junction is discordant with germline, which a read error may explain. This chain uses TRBV5-5 with TRBJ2-1, with TRBD1 matching over 12 bases. Germline CDR1 is SGHKS and CDR2 is YYEKEE (reference sequence). The CDR3 sequence is 15 residues long. The CDR3: CASSLEPIRDRGLLF. The DNA of the CDR3 is TGTGCCAGCAGCCTCGAACCGATCCGGGACAGGGGGCTTCTCTTC.

The chain uses TRBV5-6 and TRBJ2-5; D gene unclear. This CDR3 comprises 16 residues. Trimming removed 4 bases from V and 0 bases from J, with 16 bases in between. Germline V gives CDR1 SGHDT, CDR2 YYEEEE. The CDR3 region has the DNA TGTGCCAGCAGCATCCGACTCTCCCCGTACCAAGAGACCCAGTACTTC. Its protein is CASSIRLSPYQETQYF. Full variable domain (remainder filled in from reference TRBV5-6 and TRBJ2-5): DAGVTQSPTHLIKTRGQQVTLRCSPKSGHDTVSWYQQALGQGPQFIFQYYEEEERQRGNFPDRFSGHQFPNYSSELNVNALLLGDSALYLCASSIRLSPYQETQYFGPGTRLLVL.

The chain carries TRBV19 and TRBJ2-1; TRBD2 aligns across 9 bases. Germline V CDR1 and CDR2: LNHDA, SQIVND (reference sequence). This CDR3 is 18 amino acids long. V gave up 5 bases and J gave up 6 bases; unmatched junction bases: 17. The CDR3 sequence is CASSDRRTIAGAFNEQFF. In DNA, the CDR3 is TGTGCCAGTAGTGACCGACGGACGATAGCGGGGGCTTTCAATGAGCAGTTCTTC.

The CDR3: CASSQPGKRAEAFF. DNA of the CDR3: TGTGCCAGCAGCCAACCTGGGAAGAGGGCTGAAGCTTTCTTT. V and J are TRBV4-2 and TRBJ1-1; no definite D call. Per germline, CDR1 LGHNA and CDR2 YNFKEQ. The CDR3 spans 14 residues. The V and J ends lost 2 bases and 6 bases respectively, with 13 bases between them.

This rearrangement joins TRBV12-3 or TRBV12-4 to TRBJ1-2, with a weak D call TRBD1 (6 bases). Trimming removed 6 bases at V and 8 bases at J, with 13 bases between. CDR3 size: 12 residues. The CDR3 nucleotides are TGTGCCAGCAGCAACAGGGTTTTAGGCTACACCTTC. Protein product: CASSNRVLGYTF.

The chain employs TRBV30 and TRBJ1-5; possible D gene TRBD1, 6 bases. In germline, CDR1 is GTSNPN, CDR2 SVGIG (reference sequence). There are 13 residues in the CDR3. V was pared by 2 bases and J by 9 bases, with 14 bases between. As DNA, the CDR3 is TGTGCCTGGAGTTCACAGGGATCAGGGCCCCAGCATTTT. It is translated as CAWSSQGSGPQHF. Full variable domain (remainder filled in from reference TRBV30 and TRBJ1-5): SQTIHQWPATLVQPVGSPLSLECTVEGTSNPNLYWYRQAAGRGLQLLFYSVGIGQISSEVPQNLSASRPQDRQFILSSKKLLLSDSGFYLCAWSSQGSGPQHFGDGTRLSIL.

This clone was seen just once. The V gene is TRBV4-2, the J gene TRBJ2-7, with D unclear. There are 13 residues in the CDR3. Germline CDR1 reads LGHNA; CDR2 reads YNFKEQ. Trimming took off 4 bases at V and 2 bases at J, with 9 bases between the two ends. The CDR3 region has the DNA TGTGCCAGCAGCCCGACACCAACCTACGAGCAGTACTTC. This sequence encodes CASSPTPTYEQYF.

This clone has only one observation. V gene TRBV6-5 combines with J gene TRBJ1-1; D ambiguous. CDR3 length: 14 amino acids. Germline V lookup: CDR1 MNHEY, CDR2 SVGAGI. Trimming pared 4 bases from V and 6 bases from J, leaving 15 bases between. This CDR3 reads CASSSPTWLAEAFF. The CDR3, as DNA: TGTGCCAGCAGTTCCCCGACTTGGTTGGCTGAAGCTTTCTTT.

This clone has just one count. This chain connects TRBV29-1 to TRBJ1-1, with D tentatively TRBD1 (5 bases). Germline V lookup: CDR1 SQVTM, CDR2 ANQGSEA. V dropped 4 bases and J dropped 1 base, with 13 bases sitting between them. This CDR3 region has 14 residues. The CDR3 DNA follows: TGCAGCGTTGTACGGGGGACGGGGAACACTGAAGCTTTCTTT. Its translation is CSVVRGTGNTEAFF.

The rearrangement links TRBV27 to TRBJ2-1; 7 bases line up with TRBD2. The CDR3 is made up of 16 amino acids. Germline-derived CDR1 and CDR2 are MNHEY and SMNVEV (reference sequence). J gave up 1 base and V 0 bases, and 3 bases lay outside the gene matches. The CDR3 region is CASSLSGSGSYNEQFF. The CDR3 DNA sequence: TGTGCCAGCAGTTTATCAGGTAGCGGGTCCTACAATGAGCAGTTCTTC.

The genes are TRBV5-5 and TRBJ2-7; D gene uncertain. The germline V gene encodes CDR1 SGHKS and CDR2 YYEKEE (reference sequence). The CDR3 is 12 residues long. Deletions cut 2 bases from V and 3 bases from J, with 6 bases between. The DNA of the CDR3 is TGTGCCAGCAGCTTATACAACTACGAGCAGTACTTC. Translation: CASSLYNYEQYF.

The rearrangement joins TRBV5-4 to TRBJ1-1; D may be TRBD1 (6 bases). This CDR3 has 14 amino acids. Germline V CDR1 and CDR2: SGHNT, YYREEE (reference sequence). Between the trimmed V and J ends, which lost 1 base and 6 bases, there was a span of 13 bases. CDR3 bases: TGTGCCAGCAGCTTGCTGGGGGCGCCTCCTGAAGCTTTCTTT. Its translation is CASSLLGAPPEAFF. Using reference TRBV5-4 and TRBJ1-1 for the parts outside the CDR3, the full variable domain is ETGVTQSPTHLIKTRGQQVTLRCSSQSGHNTVSWYQQALGQGPQFIFQYYREEENGRGNFPPRFSGLQFPNYSSELNVNALELDDSALYLCASSLLGAPPEAFFGQGTRLTVV.

J is TRBJ2-3 and V is TRBV24-1; TRBD2 matches at 10 bases. V gave up 5 bases and J gave up 3 bases; unmatched junction bases: 10. The CDR3 totals 17 residues. Germline CDR1 is KGHDR and CDR2 is SFDVKD. The CDR3 here is CATSGTLAGMVTDTQYF. DNA for the CDR3: TGTGCCACCAGTGGCACACTAGCGGGGATGGTGACAGATACGCAGTATTTT.

V and J are TRBV6-5 and TRBJ1-6, with 7 bases that match TRBD1. Losses at the gene ends were 11 bases for V and 5 bases for J; bases not matched to a gene: 12. This CDR3 contains 15 residues. CDR1 MNHEY and CDR2 SVGAGI come from the germline V gene. CDR3 region: CAGKDRARNNSPLHF. The CDR3 coding sequence is TGTGCCGGCAAAGACAGGGCCCGAAATAATTCACCCCTCCACTTT.

The chain employs TRBV5-8 and TRBJ1-1; D remains ambiguous. CDR3 length equals 11 residues. Trimming pared 7 bases from V and 7 bases from J, leaving 11 bases between. CDR1 SGHTS and CDR2 YDEGEE come from the germline V gene. In DNA form, the CDR3 reads TGTGCCAGCCTCCTAGGCCTTGAAGCTTTCTTT. Translated, it gives CASLLGLEAFF.